Sequencing of this T cell receptor (beta chain) was carried out in a study of CD8 T cells in ankylosing spondylitis. Overall study results and limits: Enrichment of disease-linked clones was reportedly significant in matched ankylosing spondylitis synovial fluid. Relatively rare in peripheral blood, disease-linked clones were also CD8+. Ankylosing spondylitis blood seemed to carry a telltale TCR beta motif made of fewer than ten highly homologous variants. Previous work reported some of these motif variants in the synovial fluid and blood of reactive arthritis.

Researchers built TCR beta libraries using quantitative 5'-RACE with molecular barcodes. One entry per CDR3 protein results from TCRdb running MiXCR on the 5' RACE reads. In the table there are around 770,000 distinct CDR3 sequences, 12% of which are singletons. CDR1 is SGHVS, CDR2 FNYEAQ, per germline. The CDR3 is 15 residues long. V was pared by 6 bases and J by 0 bases, with 15 bases between. This clonotype was counted between two and nine times. Its antigen is unidentified. This TCR was sampled from a male donor with ankylosing spondylitis. Sequencing was done on a sample of blood, either unsorted or a sorted T cell fraction (not recorded which). The genes are TRBV7-6 and TRBJ2-7, with D possibly TRBD2 on 6 matching bases. Here the CDR3 DNA reads TGTGCCAGCAGTCCAGGTCCGGGGGACTCCTACGAGCAGTACTTC. Protein sequence: CASSPGPGDSYEQYF.